The 14 T cell receptor beta chains in this list originate from one sample, sequenced in a study of T-cell reconstitution after alpha-beta-depleted transplantation in children (dated by TCRdb to 2016 to 2018). Libraries came from PCR. The listed sequencing device is Illumina HiSeq 2500. TCR library preparation used molecular barcoding, with unique molecular identifiers applied to normalize quantification of the TCRbeta repertoire. TCRdb ran its own pipeline on the public reads, namely fastp trimming at Q25 and MiXCR clone calling, and kept in-frame beta chains. A single entry per CDR3 protein holds the most common genes and DNA from its merged rows. The sample contains 450,000 to 600,000 distinct CDR3 sequences, 32% of them found a single time. The top ten constitute more than 2% of the sample. Source: PBMCs from the stem cell graft donor, taken from the stem cell graft. The receptors were gathered from a human donor who donated a stem cell graft to a child with aplastic anemia.

The chain is built from TRBV5-1 and TRBJ1-2; 9 nucleotides match TRBD1. V shed 3 bases, J shed 7 bases, and the junction held 4 bases outside the gene matches. Looked up from germline, CDR1 is SGHRS and CDR2 is YFSETQ. This CDR3 is built from 13 residues. Here the CDR3 DNA reads TGCGCCAGCAGCTCGGGACAGGGCCTTGGCTACACCTTC. Translating it yields CASSSGQGLGYTF.

The chain carries TRBV7-8 and TRBJ1-2, with TRBD1 as a possible D gene (6 bases). CDR1 is SGHVS and CDR2 is FQNEAQ in the germline V gene. This CDR3 is 14 amino acids long. The ends were cut back, 5 bases at V and 3 bases at J, with 13 bases in the middle. In DNA form, the CDR3 reads TGTGCCAGCAGCCCGAGGGAGGGGGACTATGGCTACACCTTC. Protein sequence: CASSPREGDYGYTF. Drawing the rest from reference TRBV7-8 and TRBJ1-2, the complete variable domain is GAGVSQSPRYKVAKRGQDVALRCDPISGHVSLFWYQQALGQGPEFLTYFQNEAQLDKSGLPSDRFFAERPEGSVSTLKIQRTQQEDSAVYLCASSPREGDYGYTFGSGTRLTVV.

This clonotype was recorded a few times. V and J are TRBV20-1 and TRBJ2-5; D remains ambiguous. This CDR3 contains 11 residues. Germline V gives CDR1 DFQATT, CDR2 SNEGSKA (reference sequence). Trimming shortened V by 5 bases and J by 5 bases, and 9 bases separated the two germline ends. CDR3: CSALVGETQYF. DNA for the CDR3: TGCAGTGCTTTAGTTGGGGAGACCCAGTACTTC.

This sequence joins TRBV24-1 and TRBJ2-7; the D is unclear. V lost 2 bases to trimming and J lost 2 bases, with 9 bases between them. Germline CDR1 is KGHDR and CDR2 is SFDVKD. CDR3 length: 14 amino acids. The CDR3 region has the DNA TGTGCCACCAGTGATTCCAGAGTACCCTACGAGCAGTACTTC. Protein: CATSDSRVPYEQYF.

This clonotype was counted between two and nine times. The J gene is TRBJ2-5, the V gene TRBV20-1; TRBD2 matches 8 bases. The CDR3 runs to 15 residues. After removal of 0 bases from V and 2 bases from J, the junction contained 5 bases not matched to a gene. Per germline, CDR1 DFQATT and CDR2 SNEGSKA (reference sequence). CDR3 region: CSARDPGTRQETQYF. CDR3 nucleotide sequence: TGCAGTGCTAGAGACCCCGGGACTAGGCAAGAGACCCAGTACTTC.

This clonotype was counted between two and nine times. This sequence joins TRBV29-1 and TRBJ2-5; perhaps TRBD2 as D (6 bases). Germline V gene lookup returns CDR1 SQVTM and CDR2 ANQGSEA. This CDR3 contains 13 residues. V dropped 6 bases and J dropped 3 bases, with 14 bases sitting between them. For the CDR3, the DNA is TGCAGCGTGGGACGTAGCGGAAAAGAGACCCAGTACTTC. This sequence encodes CSVGRSGKETQYF.

The J gene is TRBJ2-1, the V gene TRBV6-2 or TRBV6-3; TRBD2 matches at 15 bases. With V trimmed by 5 bases and J by 8 bases, 4 bases remained unmatched. Germline V lookup: CDR1 MNHEY, CDR2 SVGEGT. The length of the CDR3 is 15 residues. The CDR3 nucleotides are TGTGCCAGCAGTCAAGGACTAGCGGGAGGGGATGAGCAGTTCTTC. This encodes CASSQGLAGGDEQFF.

The V and J genes are TRBV29-1 and TRBJ2-3; 8 nucleotides line up with TRBD1. The CDR3 contains 15 residues. The V gene's germline CDR1 is SQVTM and CDR2 ANQGSEA. The V and J ends lost 7 bases and 0 bases, in that order; junction bases with no gene match: 9. CDR3 in DNA: TGCAGCGAGATCGGGACAGGACGTAGCACAGATACGCAGTATTTT. It encodes CSEIGTGRSTDTQYF.

The chain couples TRBV5-6 to TRBJ1-1; D not certain. Germline CDR1 is SGHDT and CDR2 is YYEEEE. The CDR3 contains 13 residues. The V end was cut by 0 bases, the J end by 7 bases, with 10 bases between. Here the CDR3 reads CASSLVVPGEAFF. The CDR3 coding sequence is TGTGCCAGCAGCTTGGTTGTTCCGGGTGAAGCTTTCTTT.

The rearrangement uses TRBV12-3 or TRBV12-4 and TRBJ2-1, with 7 bases identical to TRBD1. Trimming at V came to 7 bases and at J to 5 bases, leaving 5 bases not matched to a gene. This CDR3 region has 13 residues. DNA for the CDR3: TGTGCCAGCACCGGGACAGACCACAATGAGCAGTTCTTC. Translation: CASTGTDHNEQFF.

As regards this clonotype: Relative to the germline gene, one junction end is altered; a read error may explain this. The chain uses TRBV7-2 and TRBJ2-5; TRBD1 matches at 7 bases. Germline-derived CDR1 and CDR2 are SGHTA and FQGNSA. The CDR3 contains 16 residues. The chain's CDR3 is CASSFFSRQGEETQHF. CDR3 sequence (DNA): TGTGCCAGCAGCTTTTTCAGTAGACAGGGCGAAGAGACCCAGCACTTC.

The V and J genes are TRBV12-3 or TRBV12-4 and TRBJ2-1; TRBD2 is a possible D gene (5 bases). Trimming removed 7 bases at V and 5 bases at J, with 12 bases between. The CDR3 extends over 13 amino acids. CDR3 bases: TGTGCCAGCATAAGGGCGGGCAACAATGAGCAGTTCTTC. Its protein is CASIRAGNNEQFF.

The gene calls are TRBV7-8 and TRBJ2-1; 9 bases fit TRBD2. The CDR3 covers 15 residues. Germline CDR1 reads SGHVS; CDR2 reads FQNEAQ. The junction had 6 bases not matched to a gene; V was cut back by 5 bases and J by 4 bases. CDR3: CASSARTSAYNEQFF. The CDR3 DNA reads TGTGCCAGCAGCGCTCGGACTAGCGCGTACAATGAGCAGTTCTTC.

The gene calls are TRBV29-1 and TRBJ2-7; TRBD1 matches at 11 bases. Per germline, CDR1 SQVTM and CDR2 ANQGSEA. V was clipped by 7 bases and J by 4 bases; unmatched bases: 6. The CDR3 consists of 13 residues. DNA for the CDR3: TGCAGCGCCGGACAGGGGGCAGCGTACGAGCAGTACTTC. This sequence encodes CSAGQGAAYEQYF.